The T cell receptor beta chain described here comes from a study of human T cells and chemical hapten exposure. Each CDR3 protein is one row after TCRdb ran MiXCR on the RACE reads. The profile shows about 340,000 distinct CDR3 sequences, under 9% of them singletons. This clonotype has just a few counts. The V and J ends lost 2 bases and 3 bases, in that order; junction bases with no gene match: 2. The CDR3 loop spans 14 amino acids. From germline, CDR1 is SGHTA and CDR2 FQGTGA. Described time point: patch test 1, 2 weeks after DPC sensitization. Treatment in this sample: therapeutic diphenylcyclopropenone sensitization with weekly scalp DPC. Someone pulled total RNA out of unfractionated whole blood.

The TCR was taken from a woman aged 18-30 years with alopecia areata. Some clones in this sample may be carry-over from other donors' samples. J is TRBJ2-5 and V is TRBV7-3; 8 nucleotides agree with TRBD2. The material sequenced was whole blood, taken in connection with sensitization to the hapten diphenylcyclopropenone (DPC). The chain's CDR3 is CASSLAGGKETQYF. The CDR3 nucleotides read TGTGCCAGCAGCTTAGCGGGGGGAAAAGAGACCCAGTACTTC.